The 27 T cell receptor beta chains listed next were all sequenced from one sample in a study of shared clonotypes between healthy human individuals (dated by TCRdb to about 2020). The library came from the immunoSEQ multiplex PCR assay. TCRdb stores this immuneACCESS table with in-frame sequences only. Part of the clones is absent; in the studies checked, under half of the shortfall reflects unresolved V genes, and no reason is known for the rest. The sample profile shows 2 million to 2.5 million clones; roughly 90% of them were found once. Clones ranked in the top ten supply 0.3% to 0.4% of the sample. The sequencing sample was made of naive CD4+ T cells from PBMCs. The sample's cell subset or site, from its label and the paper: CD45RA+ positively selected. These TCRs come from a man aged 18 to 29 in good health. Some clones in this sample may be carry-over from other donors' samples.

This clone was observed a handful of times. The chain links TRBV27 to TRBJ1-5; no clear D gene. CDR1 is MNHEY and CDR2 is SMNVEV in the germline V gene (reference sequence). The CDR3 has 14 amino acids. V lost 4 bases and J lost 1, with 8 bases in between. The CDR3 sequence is CASSYRQSNQPQHF. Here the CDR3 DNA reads TGTGCCAGCAGTTACCGACAAAGCAATCAGCCCCAGCATTTT.

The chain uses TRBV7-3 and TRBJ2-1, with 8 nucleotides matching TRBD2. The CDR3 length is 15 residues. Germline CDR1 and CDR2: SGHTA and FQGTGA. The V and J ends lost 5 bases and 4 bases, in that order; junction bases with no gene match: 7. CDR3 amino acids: CASSPRTSSYNEQFF. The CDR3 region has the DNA TGTGCCAGCAGCCCGAGGACTAGCTCATACAATGAGCAGTTCTTC.

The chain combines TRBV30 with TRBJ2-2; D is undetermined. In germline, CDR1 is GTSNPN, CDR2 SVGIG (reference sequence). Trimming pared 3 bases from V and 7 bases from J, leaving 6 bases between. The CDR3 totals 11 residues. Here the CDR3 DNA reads TGTGCCTGGAGACTTCACGGGGAGCTGTTTTTT. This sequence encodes CAWRLHGELFF.

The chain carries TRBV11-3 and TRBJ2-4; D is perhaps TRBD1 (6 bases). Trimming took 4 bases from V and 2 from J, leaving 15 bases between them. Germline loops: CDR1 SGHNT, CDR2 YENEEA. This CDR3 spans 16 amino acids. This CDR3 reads CASSSPTGTTKNIQYF. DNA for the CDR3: TGTGCCAGCAGCTCGCCGACCGGGACAACCAAAAACATTCAGTACTTC.

Here the CDR3 DNA reads TGTGCCAGAAGCTCTGCCGGGACGCGAGTAAACAATGAGCAGTTCTTC. This gives the protein CARSSAGTRVNNEQFF. The chain employs TRBV5-3 and TRBJ2-1; D tentatively reads TRBD1 or TRBD2 (5 bases each). TRBV5-3 is treated as an ORF (open reading frame) with a function not yet certain. V was clipped by 3 bases and J by 5 bases, with 18 bases between them. The CDR3 runs 16 residues.

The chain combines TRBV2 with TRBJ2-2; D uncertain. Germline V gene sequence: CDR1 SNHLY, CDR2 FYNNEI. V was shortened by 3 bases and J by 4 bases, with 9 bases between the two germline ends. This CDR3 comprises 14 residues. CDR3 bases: TGTGCCAGCAGTGACAGGACGGGCACCGGGGAGCTGTTTTTT. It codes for CASSDRTGTGELFF.

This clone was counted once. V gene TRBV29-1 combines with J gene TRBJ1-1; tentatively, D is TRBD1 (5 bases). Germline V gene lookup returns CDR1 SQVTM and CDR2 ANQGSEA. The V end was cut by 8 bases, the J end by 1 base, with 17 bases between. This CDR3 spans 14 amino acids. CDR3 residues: CSFSGRVGNTEAFF. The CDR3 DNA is TGCAGCTTTTCAGGGCGAGTGGGGAACACTGAAGCTTTCTTT.

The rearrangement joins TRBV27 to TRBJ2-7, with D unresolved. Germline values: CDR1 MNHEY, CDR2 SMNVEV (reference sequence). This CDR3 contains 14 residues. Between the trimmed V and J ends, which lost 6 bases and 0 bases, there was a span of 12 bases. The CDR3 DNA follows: TGTGCCAGCAGCCTCGACGGGTACTCCTACGAGCAGTACTTC. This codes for CASSLDGYSYEQYF.

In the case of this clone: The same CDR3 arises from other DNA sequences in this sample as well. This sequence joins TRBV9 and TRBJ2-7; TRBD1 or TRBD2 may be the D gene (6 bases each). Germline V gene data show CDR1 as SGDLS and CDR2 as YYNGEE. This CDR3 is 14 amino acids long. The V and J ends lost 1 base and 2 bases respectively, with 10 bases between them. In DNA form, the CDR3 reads TGTGCCAGCAGCGTACGTGGGGGGCCCTACGAGCAGTACTTC. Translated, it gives CASSVRGGPYEQYF.

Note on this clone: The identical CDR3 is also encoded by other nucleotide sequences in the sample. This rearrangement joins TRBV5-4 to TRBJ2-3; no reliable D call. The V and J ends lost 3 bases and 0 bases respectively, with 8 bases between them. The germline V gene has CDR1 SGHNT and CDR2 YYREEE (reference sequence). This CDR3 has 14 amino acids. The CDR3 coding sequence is TGTGCCAGCAGCTCCCGGAGTAGCACAGATACGCAGTATTTT. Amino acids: CASSSRSSTDTQYF.

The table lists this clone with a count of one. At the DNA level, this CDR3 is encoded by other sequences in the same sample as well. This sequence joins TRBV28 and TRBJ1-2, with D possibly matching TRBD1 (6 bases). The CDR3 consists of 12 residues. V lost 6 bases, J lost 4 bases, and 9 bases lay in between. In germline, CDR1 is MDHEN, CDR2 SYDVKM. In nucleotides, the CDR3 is TGTGCCAGCAGGACAGGTGGCTATGGCTACACCTTC. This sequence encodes CASRTGGYGYTF.

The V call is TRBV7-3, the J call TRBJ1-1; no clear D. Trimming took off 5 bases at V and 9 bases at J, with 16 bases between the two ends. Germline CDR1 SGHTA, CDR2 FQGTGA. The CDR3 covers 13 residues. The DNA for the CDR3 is TGTGCCAGCAGCCCTAACTCTGGGCTGAAAGCTTTCTTT. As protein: CASSPNSGLKAFF.

This CDR3 reads CASSWTGGLSYTF. CDR3 DNA: TGTGCCAGCAGCTGGACAGGGGGCTTGAGCTACACCTTC. This rearrangement joins TRBV28 to TRBJ1-2; TRBD1 aligns across 11 bases. From germline, CDR1 is MDHEN and CDR2 SYDVKM. The CDR3 contains 13 residues. Trimming took 6 bases from V and 9 from J; bases not matched to a gene: 6.

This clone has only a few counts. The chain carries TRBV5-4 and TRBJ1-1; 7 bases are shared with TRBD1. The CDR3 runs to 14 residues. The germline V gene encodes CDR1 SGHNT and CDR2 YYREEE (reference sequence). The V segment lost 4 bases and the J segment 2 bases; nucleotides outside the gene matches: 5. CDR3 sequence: CASSLRDSNTEAFF. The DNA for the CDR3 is TGTGCCAGCAGCCTCCGGGACAGTAACACTGAAGCTTTCTTT.

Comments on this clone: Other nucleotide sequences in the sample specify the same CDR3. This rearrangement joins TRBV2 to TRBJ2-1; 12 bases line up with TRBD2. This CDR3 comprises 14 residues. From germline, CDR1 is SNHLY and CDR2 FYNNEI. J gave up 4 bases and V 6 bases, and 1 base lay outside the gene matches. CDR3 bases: TGTGCCAGCAGGGGACTAGCGGGTTACAATGAGCAGTTCTTC. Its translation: CASRGLAGYNEQFF.

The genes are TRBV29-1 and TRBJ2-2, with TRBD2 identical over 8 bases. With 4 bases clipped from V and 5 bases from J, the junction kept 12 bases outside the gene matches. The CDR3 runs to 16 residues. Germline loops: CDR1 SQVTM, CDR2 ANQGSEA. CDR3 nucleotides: TGCAGCGTTGCCTCTACTAGCGGAGGGGGGACCGGGGAGCTGTTTTTT. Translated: CSVASTSGGGTGELFF.

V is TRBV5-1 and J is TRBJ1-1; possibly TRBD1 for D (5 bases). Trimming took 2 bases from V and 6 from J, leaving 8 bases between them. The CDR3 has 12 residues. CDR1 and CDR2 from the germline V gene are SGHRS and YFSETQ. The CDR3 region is CASSFPGAEAFF. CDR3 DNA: TGCGCCAGCAGCTTTCCGGGGGCTGAAGCTTTCTTT. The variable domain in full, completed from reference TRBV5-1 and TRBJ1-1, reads KAGVTQTPRYLIKTRGQQVTLSCSPISGHRSVSWYQQTPGQGLQFLFEYFSETQRNKGNFPGRFSGRQFSNSRSEMNVSTLELGDSALYLCASSFPGAEAFFGQGTRLTVV.

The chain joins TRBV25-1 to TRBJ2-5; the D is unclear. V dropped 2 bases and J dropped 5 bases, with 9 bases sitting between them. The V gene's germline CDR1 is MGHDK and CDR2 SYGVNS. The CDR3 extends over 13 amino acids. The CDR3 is CASSEVGWETQYF. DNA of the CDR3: TGTGCCAGCAGTGAAGTCGGATGGGAGACCCAGTACTTC.

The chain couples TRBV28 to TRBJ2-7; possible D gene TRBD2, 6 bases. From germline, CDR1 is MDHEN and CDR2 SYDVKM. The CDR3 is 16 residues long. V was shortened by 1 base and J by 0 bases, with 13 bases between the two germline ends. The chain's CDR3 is CASSLYSGALSYEQYF. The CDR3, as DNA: TGTGCCAGCAGTTTATATAGCGGAGCACTCTCCTACGAGCAGTACTTC.

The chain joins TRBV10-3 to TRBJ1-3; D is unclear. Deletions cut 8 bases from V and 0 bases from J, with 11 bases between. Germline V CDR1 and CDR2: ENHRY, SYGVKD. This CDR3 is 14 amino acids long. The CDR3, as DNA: TGTGCCATCGACGTCGTTAGCTCTGGAAACACCATATATTTT. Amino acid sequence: CAIDVVSSGNTIYF.

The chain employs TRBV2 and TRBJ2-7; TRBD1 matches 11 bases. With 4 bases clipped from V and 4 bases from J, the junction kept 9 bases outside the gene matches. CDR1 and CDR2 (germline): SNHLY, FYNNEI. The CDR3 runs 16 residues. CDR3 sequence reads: CASSVPRDRGGYEQYF. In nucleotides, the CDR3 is TGTGCCAGCAGTGTACCTCGGGACAGGGGGGGATACGAGCAGTACTTC.

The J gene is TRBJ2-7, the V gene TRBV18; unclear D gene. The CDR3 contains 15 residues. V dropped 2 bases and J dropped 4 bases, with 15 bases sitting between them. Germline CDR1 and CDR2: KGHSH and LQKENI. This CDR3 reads CASSPTTLGRYEQYF. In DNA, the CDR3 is TGTGCCAGCTCACCAACAACGCTAGGAAGGTACGAGCAGTACTTC.

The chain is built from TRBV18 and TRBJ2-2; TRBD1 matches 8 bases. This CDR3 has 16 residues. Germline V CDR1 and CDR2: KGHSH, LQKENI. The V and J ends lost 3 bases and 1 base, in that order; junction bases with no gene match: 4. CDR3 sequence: CASSPWTGQNTGELFF. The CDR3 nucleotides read TGTGCCAGCTCACCGTGGACAGGGCAGAACACCGGGGAGCTGTTTTTT.

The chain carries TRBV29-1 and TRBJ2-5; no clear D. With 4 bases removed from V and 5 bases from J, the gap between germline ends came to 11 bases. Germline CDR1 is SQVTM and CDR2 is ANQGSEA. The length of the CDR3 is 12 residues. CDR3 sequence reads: CSVVAALETQYF. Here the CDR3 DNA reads TGCAGCGTTGTTGCAGCGTTGGAGACCCAGTACTTC.

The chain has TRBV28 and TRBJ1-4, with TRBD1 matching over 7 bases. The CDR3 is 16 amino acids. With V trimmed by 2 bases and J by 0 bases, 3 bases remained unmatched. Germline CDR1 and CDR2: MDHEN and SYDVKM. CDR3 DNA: TGTGCCAGCAGTTTAGGGACAGCTGCAACTAATGAAAAACTGTTTTTT. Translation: CASSLGTAATNEKLFF.

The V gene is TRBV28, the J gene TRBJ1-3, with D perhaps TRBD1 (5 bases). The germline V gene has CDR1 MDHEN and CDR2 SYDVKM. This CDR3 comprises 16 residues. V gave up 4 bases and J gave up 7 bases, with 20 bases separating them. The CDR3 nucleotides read TGTGCCAGCAGTTCCCGAAGGGCGGGACTCTGGAACACCATATATTTT. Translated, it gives CASSSRRAGLWNTIYF.

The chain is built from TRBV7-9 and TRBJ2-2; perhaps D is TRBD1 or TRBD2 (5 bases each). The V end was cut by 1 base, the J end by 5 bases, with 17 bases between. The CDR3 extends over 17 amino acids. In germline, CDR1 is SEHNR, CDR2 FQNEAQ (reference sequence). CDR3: CASSLVSGATGTGELFF. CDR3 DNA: TGTGCCAGCAGCTTAGTGTCCGGGGCAACCGGGACCGGGGAGCTGTTTTTT.